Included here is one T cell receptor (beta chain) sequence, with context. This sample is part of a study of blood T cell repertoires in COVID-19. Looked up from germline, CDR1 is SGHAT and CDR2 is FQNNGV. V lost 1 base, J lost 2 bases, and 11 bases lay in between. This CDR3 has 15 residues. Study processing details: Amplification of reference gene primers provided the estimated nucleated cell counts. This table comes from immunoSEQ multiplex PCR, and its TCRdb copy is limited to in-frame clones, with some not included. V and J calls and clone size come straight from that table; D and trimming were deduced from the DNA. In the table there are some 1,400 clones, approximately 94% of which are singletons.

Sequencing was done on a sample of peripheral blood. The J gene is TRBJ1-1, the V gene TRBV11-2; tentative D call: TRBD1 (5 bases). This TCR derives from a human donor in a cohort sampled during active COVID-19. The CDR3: CASSLVGGFNTEAFF. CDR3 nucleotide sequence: TGTGCCAGCAGCTTAGTGGGGGGTTTTAACACTGAAGCTTTCTTT.